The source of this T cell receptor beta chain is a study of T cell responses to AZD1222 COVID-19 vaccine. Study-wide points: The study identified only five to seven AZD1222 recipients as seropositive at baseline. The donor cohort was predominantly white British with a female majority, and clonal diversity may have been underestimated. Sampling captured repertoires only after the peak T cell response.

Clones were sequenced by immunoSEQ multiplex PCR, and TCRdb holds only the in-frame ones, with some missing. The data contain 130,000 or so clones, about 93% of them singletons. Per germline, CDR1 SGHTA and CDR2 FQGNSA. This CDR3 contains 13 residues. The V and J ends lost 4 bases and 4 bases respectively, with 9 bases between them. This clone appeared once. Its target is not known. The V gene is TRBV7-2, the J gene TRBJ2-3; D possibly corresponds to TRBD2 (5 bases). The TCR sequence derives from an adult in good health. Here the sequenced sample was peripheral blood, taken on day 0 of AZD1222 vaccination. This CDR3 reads CASSSTRPDTQYF. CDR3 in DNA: TGTGCCAGCAGCTCAACTAGGCCAGATACGCAGTATTTT. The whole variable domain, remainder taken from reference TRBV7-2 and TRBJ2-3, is GAGVSQSPSNKVTEKGKDVELRCDPISGHTALYWYRQSLGQGLEFLIYFQGNSAPDKSGLPSDRFSAERTGGSVSTLTIQRTQQEDSAVYLCASSSTRPDTQYFGPGTRLTVL.